A single sample gave rise to the 24 T cell receptor beta chains below, sequenced in a study of T-cell reconstitution after alpha-beta-depleted transplantation in children. Preparation of the TCRbeta library involved a method that used unique molecular identifiers. TCRdb re-analysed the PCR reads in MiXCR, keeping a single row per CDR3 protein. This sample has 350,000 to 500,000 distinct CDR3 sequences, with about 45% found just once. Sequenced material: PBMCs, taken before TCRalphabeta/CD19-depleted stem cell transplant. Source of these receptors: a girl aged 2 to 9 with aplastic anemia, due to receive a stem cell transplant.

This clonotype was seen a few times. This chain uses TRBV20-1 with TRBJ1-2; TRBD1 matches 10 bases. The V gene end was trimmed by 1 base and the J gene end by 7 bases; junction bases not matched to a gene: 15. The V gene's germline CDR1 is DFQATT and CDR2 SNEGSKA (reference sequence). This CDR3 region has 17 residues. In nucleotides, the CDR3 is TGCAGTGCTAGAGTTGGGACAGGGGAACAACCCCTCTCTGGCTACACCTTC. Protein product: CSARVGTGEQPLSGYTF.

V gene TRBV6-2 or TRBV6-3 combines with J gene TRBJ2-1, with 10 positions matching TRBD2. The germline gives CDR1 MNHEY, CDR2 SVGEGT. This CDR3 contains 15 residues. The V and J ends lost 6 bases and 8 bases, in that order; junction bases with no gene match: 10. CDR3 sequence (DNA): TGTGCCAGCAGCCACGGGGGACTAGCGATCGATGAGCAGTTCTTC. This encodes CASSHGGLAIDEQFF.

The rearrangement links TRBV7-2 to TRBJ2-7; a possible D gene is TRBD1 (7 bases). The CDR3 is 15 amino acids. Trimming removed 2 bases from V and 5 bases from J, with 16 bases in between. Germline lookup yields CDR1 SGHTA and CDR2 FQGNSA. CDR3 protein: CASSLMGRGDNEQYF. CDR3 bases: TGTGCCAGCAGCTTAATGGGCAGGGGGGACAACGAGCAGTACTTC.

The chain uses TRBV7-2 and TRBJ1-1; D remains unclear. CDR3 size: 16 residues. The V gene's germline CDR1 is SGHTA and CDR2 FQGNSA. The ends were cut back, 7 bases at V and 3 bases at J, with 21 bases in the middle. The DNA of the CDR3 is TGTGCCAGCAACAAGGGCCCCGGTACATGGGACACTGAAGCTTTCTTT. Amino acid sequence: CASNKGPGTWDTEAFF. Looking up the rest from reference TRBV7-2 and TRBJ1-1 gives the full variable domain: GAGVSQSPSNKVTEKGKDVELRCDPISGHTALYWYRQSLGQGLEFLIYFQGNSAPDKSGLPSDRFSAERTGGSVSTLTIQRTQQEDSAVYLCASNKGPGTWDTEAFFGQGTRLTVV.

J is TRBJ1-6 and V is TRBV6-5; TRBD1 aligns across 7 bases. V was clipped by 4 bases and J by 6 bases; unmatched bases: 6. There are 15 residues in the CDR3. From germline, CDR1 is MNHEY and CDR2 SVGAGI. The CDR3 DNA is TGTGCCAGCAGTTTCGAGGGACAGCCTAATTCACCCCTCCACTTT. Its translation is CASSFEGQPNSPLHF.

This clonotype was detected a few times. The V call is TRBV28, the J call TRBJ1-6; D is unresolved. Germline loops: CDR1 MDHEN, CDR2 SYDVKM. V shed 8 bases and J shed 8 bases, with 16 bases lying between them. The CDR3 is 14 amino acids. CDR3 loop: CASGEDQADSPLHF. In DNA, the CDR3 is TGTGCCAGCGGGGAGGACCAGGCGGATTCACCCCTCCACTTT. Combining the CDR3 with reference TRBV28 and TRBJ1-6 gives the whole variable domain DVKVTQSSRYLVKRTGEKVFLECVQDMDHENMFWYRQDPGLGLRLIYFSYDVKMKEKGDIPEGYSVSREKKERFSLILESASTNQTSMYLCASGEDQADSPLHFGNGTRLTVT.

This clonotype was seen a few times. The chain combines TRBV3-1 with TRBJ2-7; D gene uncertain. The CDR3 consists of 14 residues. V was pared by 1 base and J by 2 bases, with 9 bases between. Per germline, CDR1 LGHDT and CDR2 YNNKEL (reference sequence). The CDR3 spells CASSQGGTPYEQYF. CDR3 bases: TGTGCCAGCAGCCAAGGGGGAACCCCCTACGAGCAGTACTTC.

The sample holds many counts of this clonotype. The chain has TRBV11-2 and TRBJ2-1; 10 bases are shared with TRBD2. CDR1 is SGHAT, CDR2 FQNNGV, per germline. The V gene end was trimmed by 6 bases and the J gene end by 9 bases; junction bases not matched to a gene: 8. This CDR3 is built from 14 residues. The CDR3: CASRPGLASGEQFF. In DNA, the CDR3 is TGTGCCAGCAGACCGGGACTAGCGAGTGGTGAGCAGTTCTTC.

This clonotype was found many times. This chain connects TRBV15 to TRBJ1-5; D is unclear. This CDR3 is built from 12 residues. CDR1 LNHNV and CDR2 YYDKDF come from the germline V gene (reference sequence). The V end was cut by 5 bases, the J end by 8 bases, with 10 bases between. The CDR3 DNA reads TGTGCCACCAGCCCCACGTCTGAGCCCCAGCATTTT. Protein sequence: CATSPTSEPQHF.

The chain couples TRBV20-1 to TRBJ2-5; D perhaps matches TRBD2 (5 bases). The V gene lost 5 bases and the J gene lost 5 bases, with 18 bases spanning the gap. Looked up from germline, CDR1 is DFQATT and CDR2 is SNEGSKA (reference sequence). This CDR3 region has 14 residues. The chain's CDR3 is CSAGGAAATETQYF. The CDR3 region has the DNA TGCAGTGCTGGAGGAGCAGCCGCGACGGAGACCCAGTACTTC.

The J gene is TRBJ1-1, the V gene TRBV12-3 or TRBV12-4, with 11 bases identical to TRBD1. The CDR3 runs 16 residues. Unmatched junction bases numbered 4, after V lost 3 bases and J lost 1 base. CDR3 in DNA: TGTGCCAGCAGTTTTGGGGGGACAGGGGGGAACACTGAAGCTTTCTTT. This gives the protein CASSFGGTGGNTEAFF.

V is TRBV5-1 and J is TRBJ2-1, with TRBD1 as a possible D gene (5 bases). The V gene's germline CDR1 is SGHRS and CDR2 YFSETQ. The CDR3 loop spans 15 amino acids. Trimming stripped 3 bases from V and 10 bases from J, with 20 bases between. CDR3 region: CASSYYQGQSGEQFF. CDR3 nucleotides: TGCGCCAGCAGCTATTACCAGGGTCAATCAGGAGAGCAGTTCTTC.

This chain joins TRBV9 and TRBJ2-1; weak D call: TRBD2 (5 bases). Per the germline V gene, CDR1 is SGDLS and CDR2 is YYNGEE. Deletions cut 4 bases from V and 9 bases from J, with 20 bases between. The CDR3 contains 15 residues. The CDR3 spells CASSPTTGVQPEQFF. The DNA for the CDR3 is TGTGCCAGCAGCCCGACTACCGGGGTTCAGCCTGAGCAGTTCTTC.

The chain employs TRBV5-5 and TRBJ2-5; D is perhaps TRBD1 or TRBD2 (7 bases each). Trimming took off 1 base at V and 3 bases at J, with 13 bases between the two ends. This CDR3 spans 15 amino acids. CDR1 is SGHKS, CDR2 YYEKEE, per germline (reference sequence). The CDR3 reads CASSLMTGREETQYF. CDR3 bases: TGTGCCAGCAGCTTGATGACAGGGAGGGAAGAGACCCAGTACTTC.

The rearrangement links TRBV6-1 to TRBJ2-1; 13 nucleotides align to TRBD2. CDR1 and CDR2 from the germline V gene are MNHNS and SASEGT. The CDR3 is 14 amino acids. The trim removed 10 bases at V and 4 bases at J, leaving 4 bases unmatched. The CDR3 DNA is TGTGCCACACGGGGACTAGCGGGATACAATGAGCAGTTCTTC. This codes for CATRGLAGYNEQFF.

This clonotype was observed at least ten times. V gene TRBV7-2 combines with J gene TRBJ1-1, with D uncertain. With 2 bases removed from V and 1 base from J, the gap between germline ends came to 5 bases. The CDR3 totals 13 residues. The germline CDR1 and CDR2 sequences are SGHTA and FQGNSA. The CDR3 sequence is CASSLTRNTEAFF. CDR3 DNA: TGTGCCAGCAGCTTAACGAGGAACACTGAAGCTTTCTTT. The whole variable domain, filled in from reference TRBV7-2 and TRBJ1-1, reads GAGVSQSPSNKVTEKGKDVELRCDPISGHTALYWYRQSLGQGLEFLIYFQGNSAPDKSGLPSDRFSAERTGGSVSTLTIQRTQQEDSAVYLCASSLTRNTEAFFGQGTRLTVV.

This clonotype was counted between two and nine times. The V gene is TRBV28, the J gene TRBJ1-1, with a weak D call TRBD1 (5 bases). The V end lost 7 bases, the J end lost 1 base, and 13 bases lay between the germline ends. The CDR3 covers 14 residues. Germline lookup yields CDR1 MDHEN and CDR2 SYDVKM. The CDR3 protein is CASTTIRANTEAFF. DNA for the CDR3: TGTGCCAGCACGACTATCAGGGCGAACACTGAAGCTTTCTTT. The whole variable domain, filled in from reference TRBV28 and TRBJ1-1, reads DVKVTQSSRYLVKRTGEKVFLECVQDMDHENMFWYRQDPGLGLRLIYFSYDVKMKEKGDIPEGYSVSREKKERFSLILESASTNQTSMYLCASTTIRANTEAFFGQGTRLTVV.

This rearrangement joins TRBV7-9 to TRBJ2-5; D call uncertain. The CDR3 sequence is 14 residues long. The ends were cut back, 3 bases at V and 2 bases at J, with 10 bases in the middle. Germline V CDR1 and CDR2: SEHNR, FQNEAQ (reference sequence). For the CDR3, the DNA is TGTGCCAGCAGCTTTTATGCGGTTCAAGAGACCCAGTACTTC. This encodes CASSFYAVQETQYF.

The chain recombines TRBV20-1 with TRBJ2-3; possibly TRBD2 for D (6 bases). Germline lookup yields CDR1 DFQATT and CDR2 SNEGSKA (reference sequence). Trimming took 3 bases from V and 2 from J, leaving 9 bases between them. The CDR3 is 13 residues long. CDR3 sequence: CSASAGYTDTQYF. The CDR3 DNA sequence: TGCAGTGCTAGCGCGGGATACACAGATACGCAGTATTTT.

The genes are TRBV12-3 or TRBV12-4 and TRBJ2-7; 8 bases fit TRBD2. Trimming took 6 bases from V and 10 from J; bases not matched to a gene: 17. This CDR3 is 15 amino acids long. The CDR3 is CASSRGGPNLGSQYF. The CDR3 bases are TGTGCCAGCAGCCGGGGGGGCCCCAATCTCGGATCCCAGTACTTC.

The J gene is TRBJ2-7, the V gene TRBV29-1; no clear D. Germline V gives CDR1 SQVTM, CDR2 ANQGSEA. The CDR3 extends over 14 amino acids. Trimming cost V 6 bases and J 2 bases, with 17 bases left between them. DNA for the CDR3: TGCAGCGTCTTCTGGACCCACTCCCCCTACGAGCAGTACTTC. This translates into CSVFWTHSPYEQYF.

This chain links TRBV7-3 with TRBJ2-1; unclear D gene. Germline V lookup: CDR1 SGHTA, CDR2 FQGTGA. The CDR3 runs 12 residues. The ends were cut back, 0 bases at V and 8 bases at J, with 5 bases in the middle. CDR3 in amino acids: CASSLTVHEQFF. CDR3 nucleotides: TGTGCCAGCAGCTTAACCGTGCATGAGCAGTTCTTC.

The genes are TRBV15 and TRBJ1-1; TRBD1 is a possible D gene (5 bases). V dropped 0 bases and J dropped 0 bases, with 17 bases sitting between them. This CDR3 region has 18 residues. The germline CDR1 and CDR2 sequences are LNHNV and YYDKDF (reference sequence). The CDR3 sequence: CATSRDPPRQYMNTEAFF. CDR3 nucleotides: TGTGCCACCAGCAGAGATCCTCCTCGACAGTACATGAACACTGAAGCTTTCTTT.

The rearrangement links TRBV27 to TRBJ2-3; D might be TRBD1 (5 bases). V was trimmed by 4 bases and J by 2 bases, leaving 10 bases between them. The length of the CDR3 is 14 residues. Germline CDR1 reads MNHEY; CDR2 reads SMNVEV (reference sequence). The CDR3 DNA reads as TGTGCCAGCAGTTCGGAAGGGGCCACAGATACGCAGTATTTT. This encodes CASSSEGATDTQYF.